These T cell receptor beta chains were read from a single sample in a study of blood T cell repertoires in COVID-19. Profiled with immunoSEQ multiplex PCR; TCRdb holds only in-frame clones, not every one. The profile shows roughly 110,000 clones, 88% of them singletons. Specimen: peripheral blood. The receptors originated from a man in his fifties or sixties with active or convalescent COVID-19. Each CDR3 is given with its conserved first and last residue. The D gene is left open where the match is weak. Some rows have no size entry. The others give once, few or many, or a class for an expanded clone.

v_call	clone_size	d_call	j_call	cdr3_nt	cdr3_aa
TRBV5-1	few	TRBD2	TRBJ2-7	TGCGCCAGCAGTAAAACTAGCGGGAGGATTGACGAGCAGTACTTC	CASSKTSGRIDEQYF
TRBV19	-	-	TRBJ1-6	TGTGCCAGTGGTGCGGGGGGCCGGTCACCCCTCCACTTT	CASGAGGRSPLHF
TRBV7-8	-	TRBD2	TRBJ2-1	TGTGCCAGCGGAAGAAGCGGGGGAGGCTCCTACAATGAGCAGTTCTTC	CASGRSGGGSYNEQFF
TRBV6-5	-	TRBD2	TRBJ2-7	TGTGCTACGGGGGGGACTTCGAGCTCCTACGAGCAGTACTTC	CATGGTSSSYEQYF
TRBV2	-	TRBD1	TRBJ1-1	TGTGCCAGCAGAGACGGGACAGGGGCACCGAACACTGAAGCTTTCTTT	CASRDGTGAPNTEAFF
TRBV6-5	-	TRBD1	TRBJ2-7	TGTGCCAGCAGCTATACCGGGACAGGAGACAAGCAGTACTTC	CASSYTGTGDKQYF
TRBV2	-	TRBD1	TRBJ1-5	TGTGCCAGCAGTGCGGACAGGGGGCTGTCCAATCAGCCCCAGCATTTT	CASSADRGLSNQPQHF
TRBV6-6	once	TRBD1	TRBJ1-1	TGTGCCAGCAGGACAGGGGGTGACGGGACTGAAGCTTTCTTT	CASRTGGDGTEAFF
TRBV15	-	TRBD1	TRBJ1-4	TGTGCCACCAGCTGGGACAGGGCTGGTAATGAAAAACTGTTTTTT	CATSWDRAGNEKLFF
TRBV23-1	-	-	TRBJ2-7	TGCGCCAGCACTTCGGGAGAGGACGAGCAGTACTTC	CASTSGEDEQYF
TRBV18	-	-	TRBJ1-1	TGTGCCAGCTCACCCTCAGGGGACACTGAAGCTTTCTTT	CASSPSGDTEAFF
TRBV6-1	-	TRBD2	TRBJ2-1	TGTGCCAGCAGTGTGGTGGGACTAGCGGGAGCCCTTGTTTTTAATGAGCAGTTCTTC	CASSVVGLAGALVFNEQFF
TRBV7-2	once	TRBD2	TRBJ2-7	TGTGCCAGCAGCTTAACGGCGGGAGCCTTTTACGAGCAGTACTTC	CASSLTAGAFYEQYF
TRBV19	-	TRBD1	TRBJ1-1	TGTGCCAGTAGTATAGTCCCCCGGACAGGGGGCAACACTGAAGCTTTCTTT	CASSIVPRTGGNTEAFF
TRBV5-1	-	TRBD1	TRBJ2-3	TGCGCCAGCAGCTCAAGGAACAGGGGGATCACAGATACGCAGTATTTT	CASSSRNRGITDTQYF
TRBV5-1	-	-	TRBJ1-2	TGCGCCAGCAGCTTTTGGCTGGTGGGGGGTAACTATGGCTACACCTTC	CASSFWLVGGNYGYTF
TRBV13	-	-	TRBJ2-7	TGTGCCAGCAGCTTAAGAGGGCTAGCGCCCTACGAGCAGTACTTC	CASSLRGLAPYEQYF
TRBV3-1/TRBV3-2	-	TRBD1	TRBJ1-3	TGTGCCAGCAGCCTAGAGACAGGGGGCTCTGGAAACACCATATATTTT	CASSLETGGSGNTIYF
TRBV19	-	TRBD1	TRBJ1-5	TGTGCCAGTAAGGGGGCAGGGGAGACTCAGCCCCAGCATTTT	CASKGAGETQPQHF
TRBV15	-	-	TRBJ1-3	TGTGCCACCAGCAGAACGGCAGGGGTATCTGGAAACACCATATATTTT	CATSRTAGVSGNTIYF
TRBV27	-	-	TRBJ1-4	TGTGCCAGCAGACGGGGGGATGAAAAACTGTTTTTT	CASRRGDEKLFF
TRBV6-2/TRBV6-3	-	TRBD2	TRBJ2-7	TGTGCCAGCAGCTCCAGGACTAGAGGTGGGTCCTACGAGCAGTACTTC	CASSSRTRGGSYEQYF
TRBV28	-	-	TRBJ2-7	TGTGCCAGCAGTTTATGGGCGGGAAATTCCTACGAGCAGTACTTC	CASSLWAGNSYEQYF
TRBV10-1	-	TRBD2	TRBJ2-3	TGCGCCAGCCAGCTAGCGGGCACAGATACGCAGTATTTT	CASQLAGTDTQYF
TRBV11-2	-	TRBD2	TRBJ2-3	TGTGCCAGCAGCTATAGCGGGAGAACAGATACGCAGTATTTT	CASSYSGRTDTQYF
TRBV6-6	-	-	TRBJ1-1	TGTGCCAGCAGGGGGGGAGGGAACACTGAAGCTTTCTTT	CASRGGGNTEAFF
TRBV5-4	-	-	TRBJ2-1	TGTGCCAGCAGCTTGGCGAGCTCCTACAATGAGCAGTTCTTC	CASSLASSYNEQFF
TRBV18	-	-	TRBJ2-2	TGTGCCAGCTCACGTTCAGTTACCGCGAACACCGGGGAGCTGTTTTTT	CASSRSVTANTGELFF
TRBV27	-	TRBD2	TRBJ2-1	TGTGCCTCAAGACTAGCGGGCCAATTCTACAATGAGCAGTTCTTC	CASRLAGQFYNEQFF
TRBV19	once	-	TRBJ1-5	TGTGCCAGTAGTCGCCTACAGGGTTCAGATCAGCCCCAGCATTTT	CASSRLQGSDQPQHF
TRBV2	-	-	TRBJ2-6	TGTGCCAGCAGTGGACGGCGGTCTGGGGCCAACGTCCTGACTTTC	CASSGRRSGANVLTF